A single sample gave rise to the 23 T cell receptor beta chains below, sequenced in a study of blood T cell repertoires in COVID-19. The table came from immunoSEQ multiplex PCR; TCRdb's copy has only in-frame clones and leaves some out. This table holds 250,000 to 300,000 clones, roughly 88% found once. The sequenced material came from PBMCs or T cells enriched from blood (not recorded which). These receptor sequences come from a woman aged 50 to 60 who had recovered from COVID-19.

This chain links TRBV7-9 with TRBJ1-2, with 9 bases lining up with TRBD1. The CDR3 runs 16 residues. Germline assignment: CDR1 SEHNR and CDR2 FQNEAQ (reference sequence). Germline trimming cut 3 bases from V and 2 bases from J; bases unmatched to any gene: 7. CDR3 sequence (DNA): TGTGCCAGCAGCTTGGGGACAGGGACTGGGAACTATGGCTACACCTTC. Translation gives CASSLGTGTGNYGYTF. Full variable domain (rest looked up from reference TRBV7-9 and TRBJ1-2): DTGVSQNPRHKITKRGQNVTFRCDPISEHNRLYWYRQTLGQGPEFLTYFQNEAQLEKSRLLSDRFSAERPKGSFSTLEIQRTEQGDSAMYLCASSLGTGTGNYGYTFGSGTRLTVV.

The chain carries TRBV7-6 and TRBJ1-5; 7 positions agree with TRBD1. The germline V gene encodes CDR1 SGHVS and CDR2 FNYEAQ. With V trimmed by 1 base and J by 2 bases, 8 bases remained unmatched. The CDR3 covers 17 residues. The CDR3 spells CASSLGPTGKGNQPQHF. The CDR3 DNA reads TGTGCCAGCAGCTTAGGGCCGACAGGGAAGGGCAATCAGCCCCAGCATTTT.

The CDR3 reads CATSNYRDRVTDTQYF. The CDR3 region has the DNA TGTGCCACCAGCAATTACCGGGACAGGGTCACAGATACGCAGTATTTT. V and J are TRBV15 and TRBJ2-3; 9 bases agree with TRBD1. Germline assignment: CDR1 LNHNV and CDR2 YYDKDF (reference sequence). There are 16 residues in the CDR3. The J segment lost 2 bases and the V segment lost 4 bases, leaving 7 bases of the junction unmatched.

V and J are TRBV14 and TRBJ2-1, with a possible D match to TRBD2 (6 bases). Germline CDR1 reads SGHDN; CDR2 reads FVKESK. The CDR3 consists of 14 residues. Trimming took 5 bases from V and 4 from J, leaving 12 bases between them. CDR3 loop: CASSSGGGYNEQFF. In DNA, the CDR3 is TGTGCCAGCAGCTCTGGTGGGGGGTACAATGAGCAGTTCTTC.

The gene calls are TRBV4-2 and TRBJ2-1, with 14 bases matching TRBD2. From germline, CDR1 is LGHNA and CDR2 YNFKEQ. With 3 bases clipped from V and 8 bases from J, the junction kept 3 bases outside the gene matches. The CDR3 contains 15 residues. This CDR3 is CASSQGTSGSDEQFF. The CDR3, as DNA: TGTGCCAGCAGCCAGGGGACTAGCGGGAGTGATGAGCAGTTCTTC.

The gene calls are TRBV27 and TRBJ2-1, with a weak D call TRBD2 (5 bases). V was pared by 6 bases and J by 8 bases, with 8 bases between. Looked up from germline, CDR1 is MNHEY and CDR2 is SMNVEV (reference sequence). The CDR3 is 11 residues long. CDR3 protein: CASRTGDEQFF. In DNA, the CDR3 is TGTGCCAGCAGAACCGGGGATGAGCAGTTCTTC.

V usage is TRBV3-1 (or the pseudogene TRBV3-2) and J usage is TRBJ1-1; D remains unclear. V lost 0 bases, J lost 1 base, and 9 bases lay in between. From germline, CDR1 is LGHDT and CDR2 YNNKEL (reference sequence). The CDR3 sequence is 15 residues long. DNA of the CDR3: TGTGCCAGCAGCCAAGATTCCCGGGGGAACACTGAAGCTTTCTTT. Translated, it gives CASSQDSRGNTEAFF.

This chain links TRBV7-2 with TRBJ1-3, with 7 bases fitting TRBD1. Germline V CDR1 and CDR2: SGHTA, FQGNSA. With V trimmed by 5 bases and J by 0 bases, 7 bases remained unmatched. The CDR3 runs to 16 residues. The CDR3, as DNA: TGTGCCAGCAGCCAGGGACAGCCCTCCTCTGGAAACACCATATATTTT. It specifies CASSQGQPSSGNTIYF.

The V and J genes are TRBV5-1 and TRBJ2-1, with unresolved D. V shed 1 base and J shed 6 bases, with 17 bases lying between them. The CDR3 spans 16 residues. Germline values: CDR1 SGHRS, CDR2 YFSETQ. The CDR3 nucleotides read TGCGCCAGCAGCTTGAGTGGTAATAGATTCTTCAATGAGCAGTTCTTC. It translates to CASSLSGNRFFNEQFF.

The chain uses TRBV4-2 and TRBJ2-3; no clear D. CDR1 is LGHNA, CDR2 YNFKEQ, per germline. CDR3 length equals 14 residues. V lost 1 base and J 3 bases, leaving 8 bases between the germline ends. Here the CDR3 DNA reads TGTGCCAGCAGCCAAGGTCAAACTACAGATACGCAGTATTTT. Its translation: CASSQGQTTDTQYF.

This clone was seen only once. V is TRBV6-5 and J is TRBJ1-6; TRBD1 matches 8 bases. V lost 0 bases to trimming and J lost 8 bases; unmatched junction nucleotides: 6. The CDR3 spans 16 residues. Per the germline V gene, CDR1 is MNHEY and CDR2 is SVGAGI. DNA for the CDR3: TGTGCCAGCAGTTACTCACGGGACAGGTTCTATTCACCCCTCCACTTT. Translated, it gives CASSYSRDRFYSPLHF.

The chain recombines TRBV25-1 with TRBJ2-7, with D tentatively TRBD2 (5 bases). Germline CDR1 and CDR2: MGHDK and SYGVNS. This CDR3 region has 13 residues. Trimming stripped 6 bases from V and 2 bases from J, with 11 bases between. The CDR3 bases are TGTGCCAGCAGACCGGGATCCACCTACGAGCAGTACTTC. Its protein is CASRPGSTYEQYF.

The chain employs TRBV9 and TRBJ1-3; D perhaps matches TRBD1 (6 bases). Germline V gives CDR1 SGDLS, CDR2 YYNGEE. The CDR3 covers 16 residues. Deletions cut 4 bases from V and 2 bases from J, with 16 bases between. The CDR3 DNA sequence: TGTGCCAGCAGCTCTCCCCGGGGGGCCCCTGGAAACACCATATATTTT. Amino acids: CASSSPRGAPGNTIYF.

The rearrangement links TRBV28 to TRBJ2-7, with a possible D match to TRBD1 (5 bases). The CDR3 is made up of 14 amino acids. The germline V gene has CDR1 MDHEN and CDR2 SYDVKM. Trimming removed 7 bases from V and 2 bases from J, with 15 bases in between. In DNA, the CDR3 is TGTGCCAGCACAGGGTTAGACGGAGCCTACGAGCAGTACTTC. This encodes CASTGLDGAYEQYF. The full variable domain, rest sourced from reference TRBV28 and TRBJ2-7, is DVKVTQSSRYLVKRTGEKVFLECVQDMDHENMFWYRQDPGLGLRLIYFSYDVKMKEKGDIPEGYSVSREKKERFSLILESASTNQTSMYLCASTGLDGAYEQYFGPGTRLTVT.

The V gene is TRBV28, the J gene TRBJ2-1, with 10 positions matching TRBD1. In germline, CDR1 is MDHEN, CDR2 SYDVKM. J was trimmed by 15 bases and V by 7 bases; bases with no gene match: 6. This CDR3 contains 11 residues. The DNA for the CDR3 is TGTGCCAGCACCCATGGGGACAGGGGGTTCTTC. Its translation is CASTHGDRGFF.

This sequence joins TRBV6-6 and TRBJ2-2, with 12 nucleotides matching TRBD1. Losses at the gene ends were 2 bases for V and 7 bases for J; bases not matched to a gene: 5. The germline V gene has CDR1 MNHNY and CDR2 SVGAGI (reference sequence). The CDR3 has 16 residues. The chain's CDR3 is CASSYRGQGANGELFF. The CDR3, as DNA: TGTGCCAGCAGTTACCGGGGACAGGGGGCGAACGGGGAGCTGTTTTTT.

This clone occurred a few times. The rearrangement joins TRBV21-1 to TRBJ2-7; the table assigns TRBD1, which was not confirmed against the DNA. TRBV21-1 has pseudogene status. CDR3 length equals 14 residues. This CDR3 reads CASNPDRVPYEQYF. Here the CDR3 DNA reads TGTGCCAGCAATCCCGACAGGGTCCCCTACGAGCAGTACTTC.

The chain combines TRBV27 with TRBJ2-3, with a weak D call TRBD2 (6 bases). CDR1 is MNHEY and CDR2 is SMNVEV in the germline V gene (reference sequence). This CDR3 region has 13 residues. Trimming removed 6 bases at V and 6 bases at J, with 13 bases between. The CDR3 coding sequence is TGTGCCAGCAGCCCTACTCGGGGGGATACGCAGTATTTT. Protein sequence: CASSPTRGDTQYF.

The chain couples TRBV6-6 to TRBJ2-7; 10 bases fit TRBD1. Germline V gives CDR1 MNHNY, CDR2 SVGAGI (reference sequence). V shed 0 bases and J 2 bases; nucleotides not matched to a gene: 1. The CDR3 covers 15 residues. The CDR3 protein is CASSYSTGGPYEQYF. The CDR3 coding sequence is TGTGCCAGCAGTTACTCGACAGGGGGCCCCTACGAGCAGTACTTC.

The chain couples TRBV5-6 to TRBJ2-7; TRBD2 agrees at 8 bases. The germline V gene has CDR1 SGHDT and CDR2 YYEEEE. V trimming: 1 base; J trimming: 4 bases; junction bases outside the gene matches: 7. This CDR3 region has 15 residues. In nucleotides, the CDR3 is TGTGCCAGCAGCTTGTCAGTAGCGGGATATTACGAGCAGTACTTC. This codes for CASSLSVAGYYEQYF. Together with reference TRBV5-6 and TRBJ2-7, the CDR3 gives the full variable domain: DAGVTQSPTHLIKTRGQQVTLRCSPKSGHDTVSWYQQALGQGPQFIFQYYEEEERQRGNFPDRFSGHQFPNYSSELNVNALLLGDSALYLCASSLSVAGYYEQYFGPGTRLTVT.

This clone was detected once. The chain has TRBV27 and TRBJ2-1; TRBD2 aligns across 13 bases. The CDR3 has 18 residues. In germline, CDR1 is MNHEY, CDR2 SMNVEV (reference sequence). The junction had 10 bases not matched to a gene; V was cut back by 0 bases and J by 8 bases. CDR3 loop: CASSLSPYGLAGVDEQFF. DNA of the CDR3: TGTGCCAGCAGTTTATCCCCCTATGGACTAGCGGGAGTCGATGAGCAGTTCTTC.

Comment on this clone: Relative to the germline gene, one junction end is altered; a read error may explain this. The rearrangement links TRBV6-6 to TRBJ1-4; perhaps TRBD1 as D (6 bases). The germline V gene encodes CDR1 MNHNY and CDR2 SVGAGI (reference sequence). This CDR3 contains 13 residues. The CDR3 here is CASGPRSGERLLF. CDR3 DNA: TGTGCCAGCGGTCCCCGGTCAGGGGAGCGATTGTTATTT.

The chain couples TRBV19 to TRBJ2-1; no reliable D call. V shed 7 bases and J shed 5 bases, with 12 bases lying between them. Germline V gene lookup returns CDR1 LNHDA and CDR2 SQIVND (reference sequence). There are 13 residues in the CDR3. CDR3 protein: CASTTRSHNEQFF. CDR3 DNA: TGTGCCAGTACAACCCGGTCCCACAATGAGCAGTTCTTC.